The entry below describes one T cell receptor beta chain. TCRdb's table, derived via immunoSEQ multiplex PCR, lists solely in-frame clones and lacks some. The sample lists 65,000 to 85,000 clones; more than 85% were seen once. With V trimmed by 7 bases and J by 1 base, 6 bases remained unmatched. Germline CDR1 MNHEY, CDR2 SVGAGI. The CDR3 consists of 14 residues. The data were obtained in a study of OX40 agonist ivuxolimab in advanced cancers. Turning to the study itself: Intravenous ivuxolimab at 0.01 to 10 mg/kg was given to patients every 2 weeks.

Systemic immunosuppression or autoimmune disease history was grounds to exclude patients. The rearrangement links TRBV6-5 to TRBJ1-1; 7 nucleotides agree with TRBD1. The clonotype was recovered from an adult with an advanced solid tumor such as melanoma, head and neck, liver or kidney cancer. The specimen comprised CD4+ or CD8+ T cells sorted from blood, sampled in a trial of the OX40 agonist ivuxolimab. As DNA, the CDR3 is TGTGCCAGCACCAAGGGGGCCTCGAACACTGAAGCTTTCTTT. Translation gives CASTKGASNTEAFF.